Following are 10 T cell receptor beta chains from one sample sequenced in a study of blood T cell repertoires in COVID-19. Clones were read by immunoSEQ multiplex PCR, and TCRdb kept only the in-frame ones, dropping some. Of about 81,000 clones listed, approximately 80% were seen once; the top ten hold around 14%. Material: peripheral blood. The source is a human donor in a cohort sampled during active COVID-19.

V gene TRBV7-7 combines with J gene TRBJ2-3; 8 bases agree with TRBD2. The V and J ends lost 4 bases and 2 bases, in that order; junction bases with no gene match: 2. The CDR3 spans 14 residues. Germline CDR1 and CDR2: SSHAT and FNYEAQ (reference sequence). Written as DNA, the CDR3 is TGTGCCAGCAGCTCGGGGGGGATCACAGATACGCAGTATTTT. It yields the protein CASSSGGITDTQYF.

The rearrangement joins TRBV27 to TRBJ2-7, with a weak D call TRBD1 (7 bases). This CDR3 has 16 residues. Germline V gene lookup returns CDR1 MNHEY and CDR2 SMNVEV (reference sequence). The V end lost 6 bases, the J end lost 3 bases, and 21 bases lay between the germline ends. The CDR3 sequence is CASSPPRGVSLYEQYF. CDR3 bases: TGTGCCAGCAGCCCTCCCAGGGGGGTAAGTCTCTACGAGCAGTACTTC.

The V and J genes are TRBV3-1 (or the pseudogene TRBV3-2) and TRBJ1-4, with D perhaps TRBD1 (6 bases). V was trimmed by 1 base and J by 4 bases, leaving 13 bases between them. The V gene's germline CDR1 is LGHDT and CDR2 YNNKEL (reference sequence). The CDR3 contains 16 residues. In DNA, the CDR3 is TGTGCCAGCAGCCAAGGGGCCGGACAGAGTAATGAAAAACTGTTTTTT. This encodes CASSQGAGQSNEKLFF.

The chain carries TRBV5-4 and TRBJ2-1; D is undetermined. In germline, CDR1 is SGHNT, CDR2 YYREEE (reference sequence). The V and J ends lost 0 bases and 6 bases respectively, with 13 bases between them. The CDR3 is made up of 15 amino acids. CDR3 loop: CASSLDSLGPNEQFF. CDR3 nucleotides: TGTGCCAGCAGCTTGGACAGTTTGGGCCCCAATGAGCAGTTCTTC. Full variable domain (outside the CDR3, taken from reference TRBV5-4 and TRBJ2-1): ETGVTQSPTHLIKTRGQQVTLRCSSQSGHNTVSWYQQALGQGPQFIFQYYREEENGRGNFPPRFSGLQFPNYSSELNVNALELDDSALYLCASSLDSLGPNEQFFGPGTRLTVL.

CDR3 sequence reads: CSASSWRDYNSPLHF. The CDR3 nucleotides read TGCAGTGCTAGTTCGTGGAGGGACTATAATTCACCCCTCCACTTT. The gene calls are TRBV20-1 and TRBJ1-6; D remains ambiguous. Germline lookup yields CDR1 DFQATT and CDR2 SNEGSKA (reference sequence). The CDR3 totals 15 residues. The V and J ends lost 3 bases and 3 bases respectively, with 12 bases between them.

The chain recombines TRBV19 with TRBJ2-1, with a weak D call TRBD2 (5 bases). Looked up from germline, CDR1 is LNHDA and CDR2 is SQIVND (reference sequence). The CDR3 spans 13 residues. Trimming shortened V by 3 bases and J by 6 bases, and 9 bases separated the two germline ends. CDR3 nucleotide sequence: TGTGCCAGTAGTATGAGTGGGAGCAATGAGCAGTTCTTC. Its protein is CASSMSGSNEQFF.

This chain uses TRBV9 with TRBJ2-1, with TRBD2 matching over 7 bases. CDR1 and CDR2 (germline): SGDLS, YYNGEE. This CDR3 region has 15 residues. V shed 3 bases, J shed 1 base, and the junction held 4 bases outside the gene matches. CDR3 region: CASSEGTMSYNEQFF. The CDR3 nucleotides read TGTGCCAGCAGCGAAGGGACTATGTCCTACAATGAGCAGTTCTTC.

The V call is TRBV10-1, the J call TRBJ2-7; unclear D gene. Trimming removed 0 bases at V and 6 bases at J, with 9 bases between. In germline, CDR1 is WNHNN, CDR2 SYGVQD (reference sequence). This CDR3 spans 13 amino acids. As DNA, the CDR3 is TGCGCCAGCAGTGAGTCGCGGCAGCCCGAGCAGTACTTC. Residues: CASSESRQPEQYF.

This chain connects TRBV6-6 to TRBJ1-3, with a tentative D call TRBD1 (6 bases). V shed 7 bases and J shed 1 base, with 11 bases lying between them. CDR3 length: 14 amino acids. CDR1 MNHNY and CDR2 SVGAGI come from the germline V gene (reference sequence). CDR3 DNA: TGTGCCAGCAAACTTACAGGGTCTGGAAACACCATATATTTT. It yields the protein CASKLTGSGNTIYF.

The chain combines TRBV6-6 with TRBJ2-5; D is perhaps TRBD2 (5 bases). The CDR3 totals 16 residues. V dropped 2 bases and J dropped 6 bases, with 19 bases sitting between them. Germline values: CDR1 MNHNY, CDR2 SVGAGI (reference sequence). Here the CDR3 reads CASSYARRGLGKTQYF. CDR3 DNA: TGTGCCAGCAGTTACGCTCGTCGGGGTTTGGGAAAGACCCAGTACTTC.